Sequencing of this TCR beta chain was carried out in a study of beta chain features in type 1 diabetes. At the level of the study: Age, gender and cell yields were similar between patients and healthy donors. Sorted cells numbering approximately 110,000,000 were examined across all samples.

This clone has only a few counts. Its target is not known. The germline V gene has CDR1 KGHSH and CDR2 LQKENI. The CDR3 spans 16 residues. The V gene lost 6 bases and the J gene lost 6 bases, with 20 bases spanning the gap. Sequencing targeted expressed TCRB transcripts, as all isolated RNA had been reverse transcribed. Sequencing used immunoSEQ multiplex PCR; TCRdb keeps in-frame clones, though not all of them. The data contain approximately 120,000 clones, 30% to 40% of them singletons. Regarding the study as a whole: Relative to healthy donors, patients appeared to have naive, central memory and Treg TCRB repertoires that were more similar.

Sequencing was done on a sample of stem cell memory CD4+ T cells from blood. The receptor was isolated from a woman under 30 in good health. This chain joins TRBV18 and TRBJ2-2; maybe TRBD1 (5 bases). In DNA, the CDR3 is TGTGCCAGCTCCCGTCCGGGCAGGGCGGACGCCGGGGAGCTGTTTTTT. Translation gives CASSRPGRADAGELFF.